This is a list of T cell receptor beta chains from one sample in a study of blood T cell repertoires in COVID-19. Assay used: immunoSEQ multiplex PCR; TCRdb lists only in-frame clones, some missing. The profile shows fewer than 120,000 clones, less than 85% of them singletons. The sequencing input was peripheral blood. The receptors originated from a woman of 80 years or more with acute or convalescent COVID-19. Both conserved end residues are part of each CDR3. A D gene is named only where the DNA matches it firmly. Part of the rows lack a size; the others show once, few, many or a class for expanded clones.

clone size: few; V gene: TRBV7-8; J gene: TRBJ1-3; D gene: NA; CDR3 DNA: TGTGCCAGCAGCGCTGCCGGGACATTGTCCCGGGGCTCTGGAAACACCATATATTTT; CDR3 protein: CASSAAGTLSRGSGNTIYF
clone size: NA; V gene: TRBV28; J gene: TRBJ1-3; D gene: NA; CDR3 DNA: TGTGCCAGCAGAGCTCCGGGACACCCCGGGTATCGAGGAAACACCATATATTTT; CDR3 protein: CASRAPGHPGYRGNTIYF
clone size: once; V gene: TRBV6-5; J gene: TRBJ2-7; D gene: NA; CDR3 DNA: TGTGCCAGCAGGGACAGACAAACAGTAGGGGAGCAGTACTTC; CDR3 protein: CASRDRQTVGEQYF
clone size: NA; V gene: TRBV13; J gene: TRBJ1-5; D gene: TRBD1; CDR3 DNA: TGTGCCAGCAGCCTAGGACAGGGGCATTCTAATCAGCCCCAGCATTTT; CDR3 protein: CASSLGQGHSNQPQHF
clone size: NA; V gene: TRBV28; J gene: TRBJ2-5; D gene: NA; CDR3 DNA: TGTGCCAGCAGGGACAAAGAGACCCAGTACTTC; CDR3 protein: CASRDKETQYF
clone size: NA; V gene: TRBV27; J gene: TRBJ2-1; D gene: TRBD2; CDR3 DNA: TGTGCCAGCAGTTTCGGACTAGAAGGAACCTATGAGCAGTTCTTC; CDR3 protein: CASSFGLEGTYEQFF
clone size: NA; V gene: TRBV5-6; J gene: TRBJ2-3; D gene: TRBD2; CDR3 DNA: TGTGCCAGCAGCTGGCGACTAGCGGGTAGCACAGATACGCAGTATTTT; CDR3 protein: CASSWRLAGSTDTQYF
clone size: NA; V gene: TRBV12-3/TRBV12-4; J gene: TRBJ1-4; D gene: NA; CDR3 DNA: TGTGCCAGCAGTCTTAATGAAAAACTGTTTTTT; CDR3 protein: CASSLNEKLFF
clone size: NA; V gene: TRBV18; J gene: TRBJ2-7; D gene: NA; CDR3 DNA: TGTGCCAGCTCCCCGGGGAGGGGGGTGTCCTACGAGCAGTACTTC; CDR3 protein: CASSPGRGVSYEQYF
clone size: NA; V gene: TRBV11-1; J gene: TRBJ2-7; D gene: NA; CDR3 DNA: TGTGCCAGCAGCTCCAGGGTCTACGAGCAGTACTTC; CDR3 protein: CASSSRVYEQYF
clone size: NA; V gene: TRBV6-5; J gene: TRBJ2-5; D gene: TRBD1; CDR3 DNA: TGTGCCAGCAGGGACAGGGGGCTAGGAGAGACCCAGTACTTC; CDR3 protein: CASRDRGLGETQYF
clone size: NA; V gene: TRBV10-2; J gene: TRBJ2-3; D gene: NA; CDR3 DNA: TGCGCCAGCAGGGGGGGGCGGGACCAACCAATGGATACGCAGTATTTT; CDR3 protein: CASRGGRDQPMDTQYF
clone size: many; V gene: TRBV3-1/TRBV3-2; J gene: TRBJ2-7; D gene: TRBD1; CDR3 DNA: TGTGCCAGCAGCCAAGCTCCCCTCACCGGGACAGGATCGTACGAGCAGTACTTC; CDR3 protein: CASSQAPLTGTGSYEQYF
clone size: NA; V gene: TRBV7-2; J gene: TRBJ2-3; D gene: NA; CDR3 DNA: TGTGCCAGCAGCCGGGTTGAGGTGAGGGTCCTCACAGATACGCAGTATTTT; CDR3 protein: CASSRVEVRVLTDTQYF
clone size: NA; V gene: TRBV6-6; J gene: TRBJ1-4; D gene: TRBD1; CDR3 DNA: TGTGCCAGCAGTGACCCAGGGGGGATTTTGGAAAAACTGTTTTTT; CDR3 protein: CASSDPGGILEKLFF
clone size: NA; V gene: TRBV5-1; J gene: TRBJ2-2; D gene: NA; CDR3 DNA: TGCGCCAGCAGCTTGGACAGAGTGAACACCGGGGAGCTGTTTTTT; CDR3 protein: CASSLDRVNTGELFF
clone size: NA; V gene: TRBV3-1/TRBV3-2; J gene: TRBJ1-3; D gene: NA; CDR3 DNA: TGTGCCAGCAGCCACTACCGGGGCTCTGGAAACACCATATATTTT; CDR3 protein: CASSHYRGSGNTIYF
clone size: NA; V gene: TRBV11-3; J gene: TRBJ2-3; D gene: NA; CDR3 DNA: TGTGCCAGCAGCTTAGGCAGATTGGCTAGCGAAGATACAGATACGCAGTATTTT; CDR3 protein: CASSLGRLASEDTDTQYF
clone size: NA; V gene: TRBV5-1; J gene: TRBJ1-3; D gene: TRBD1; CDR3 DNA: TGCGCCAGCAGCTTGGACGGGGACAGGGCCCCCGGAAACACCATATATTTT; CDR3 protein: CASSLDGDRAPGNTIYF
clone size: NA; V gene: TRBV12-2; J gene: TRBJ2-5; D gene: NA; CDR3 DNA: TGTGCAAGTCGCTCCCGGACTAGCGAGGGCCAAGAGACCCAGTACTTC; CDR3 protein: CASRSRTSEGQETQYF
clone size: NA; V gene: TRBV7-2; J gene: TRBJ1-4; D gene: NA; CDR3 DNA: TGTGCCAGCAGCCCCGGGGGGTTGGGGCGGACTAATGAAAAACTGTTTTTT; CDR3 protein: CASSPGGLGRTNEKLFF
clone size: NA; V gene: TRBV4-2; J gene: TRBJ2-7; D gene: TRBD2; CDR3 DNA: TGTGCCAGCAGCCCGAGGGTGCCCGGGAGGGGCAACGAGCAGTACTTC; CDR3 protein: CASSPRVPGRGNEQYF
clone size: NA; V gene: TRBV11-2; J gene: TRBJ2-1; D gene: NA; CDR3 DNA: TGTGCCAGCAGCTTAAGGAGTAGAAATGAGCAGTTCTTC; CDR3 protein: CASSLRSRNEQFF
clone size: once; V gene: TRBV27; J gene: TRBJ2-2; D gene: NA; CDR3 DNA: TGTGCCAGCAGTTTCCGGAGGTCCACCGGGGAGCTGTTTTTT; CDR3 protein: CASSFRRSTGELFF
clone size: NA; V gene: TRBV27; J gene: TRBJ1-6; D gene: NA; CDR3 DNA: TGTGCCAGCAGTAGTGAGGGGGCCTATAATTCACCCCTCCACTTT; CDR3 protein: CASSSEGAYNSPLHF
clone size: NA; V gene: TRBV12-1; J gene: TRBJ2-7; D gene: NA; CDR3 DNA: TGTGCCAGCAGCTTTGAGGTCGACAGGACGTACGAGCAGTACTTC; CDR3 protein: CASSFEVDRTYEQYF
clone size: NA; V gene: TRBV29-1; J gene: TRBJ2-4; D gene: NA; CDR3 DNA: TGCAGCGTTGAAGTGACACACCGGAAAAACATTCAGTACTTC; CDR3 protein: CSVEVTHRKNIQYF
clone size: NA; V gene: TRBV18; J gene: TRBJ2-1; D gene: TRBD1; CDR3 DNA: TGTGCCAGCTCACCCCCTAGGGACAGTACTGAGCAGTTCTTC; CDR3 protein: CASSPPRDSTEQFF
clone size: few; V gene: TRBV12-5; J gene: TRBJ2-7; D gene: TRBD1; CDR3 DNA: TGTGCTAGTGGCCCCCCAGGGGGCGCAGCTTACGAGCAGTACTTC; CDR3 protein: CASGPPGGAAYEQYF
clone size: few; V gene: TRBV6-5; J gene: TRBJ1-4; D gene: TRBD1; CDR3 DNA: TGTGCCAGCAGTCAAATGGGACAGGATAATGAAAAACTGTTTTTT; CDR3 protein: CASSQMGQDNEKLFF
clone size: NA; V gene: TRBV18; J gene: TRBJ2-5; D gene: NA; CDR3 DNA: TGTGCCAGCTCACCACGAGGAGAGACCCAGTACTTC; CDR3 protein: CASSPRGETQYF
clone size: once; V gene: TRBV4-2; J gene: TRBJ2-2; D gene: TRBD2; CDR3 DNA: TGTGCCAGCAGCCGGCGGGGGAGCCTAAACACCGGGGAGCTGTTTTTT; CDR3 protein: CASSRRGSLNTGELFF
clone size: NA; V gene: TRBV12-5; J gene: TRBJ2-1; D gene: TRBD2; CDR3 DNA: TGTGCTAGTGGTTTGGGGGGAGCGGGAGATGGGAATGAGCAGTTCTTC; CDR3 protein: CASGLGGAGDGNEQFF
clone size: NA; V gene: TRBV2; J gene: TRBJ1-1; D gene: NA; CDR3 DNA: TGTGCCAGCGGTCCGGTGGCTTTCTTT; CDR3 protein: CASGPVAFF
clone size: NA; V gene: TRBV4-1; J gene: TRBJ2-1; D gene: TRBD2; CDR3 DNA: TGCGCCAGCAGCCATCCGGGACTAACAAATGAGCAGTTCTTC; CDR3 protein: CASSHPGLTNEQFF
clone size: NA; V gene: TRBV28; J gene: TRBJ2-7; D gene: NA; CDR3 DNA: TGTGCCAGCACTTCACTAGGGTCTTCCTACGAGCAGTACTTC; CDR3 protein: CASTSLGSSYEQYF
clone size: NA; V gene: TRBV30; J gene: TRBJ2-5; D gene: NA; CDR3 DNA: TGTGCCTGGGGGTCTGTGGAGACCCAGTACTTC; CDR3 protein: CAWGSVETQYF
clone size: NA; V gene: TRBV15; J gene: TRBJ2-1; D gene: TRBD1; CDR3 DNA: TGTGCCACCAGTCTCGACAGGGGGAATGAGCAGTTCTTC; CDR3 protein: CATSLDRGNEQFF
clone size: NA; V gene: TRBV19; J gene: TRBJ1-5; D gene: NA; CDR3 DNA: TGTGCCAGTAGTATCGGCAGGGCCGGACAGCCCCAGCATTTT; CDR3 protein: CASSIGRAGQPQHF
clone size: NA; V gene: TRBV6-5; J gene: TRBJ1-6; D gene: TRBD1; CDR3 DNA: TGTGCCAGCAGTTACATGGACAGGGGAAATTCACCCCTCCACTTT; CDR3 protein: CASSYMDRGNSPLHF
clone size: NA; V gene: TRBV11-1; J gene: TRBJ2-7; D gene: NA; CDR3 DNA: TGTGCCAGCAGCTTATCAGTCGGGGGTTGGAAATACGAGCAGTACTTC; CDR3 protein: CASSLSVGGWKYEQYF
clone size: NA; V gene: TRBV9; J gene: TRBJ2-7; D gene: TRBD2; CDR3 DNA: TGTGCCAGCAGCGCTACTAGCGGGGGGTTCTACGAGCAGTACTTC; CDR3 protein: CASSATSGGFYEQYF
clone size: NA; V gene: TRBV13; J gene: TRBJ2-1; D gene: TRBD2; CDR3 DNA: TGTGCCAGCAGCTTAGGGCTAGCGGGCCAGCAGTTCTTC; CDR3 protein: CASSLGLAGQQFF
clone size: NA; V gene: TRBV29-1; J gene: TRBJ2-1; D gene: TRBD2; CDR3 DNA: TGCAGCGTTGACAGTCTAGCGGTATACAATGAGCAGTTCTTC; CDR3 protein: CSVDSLAVYNEQFF
clone size: NA; V gene: TRBV19; J gene: TRBJ2-5; D gene: TRBD2; CDR3 DNA: TGTGCCAGTAGTCCTGTAATCGGGGGGCAAGAGACCCAGTACTTC; CDR3 protein: CASSPVIGGQETQYF
clone size: NA; V gene: TRBV9; J gene: TRBJ2-6; D gene: TRBD2; CDR3 DNA: TGTGCCAGCAGCCCGGATGGGGACTACCGGATAGCTAGTGGGGCCAACGTCCTGACTTTC; CDR3 protein: CASSPDGDYRIASGANVLTF
clone size: NA; V gene: TRBV7-9; J gene: TRBJ1-2; D gene: NA; CDR3 DNA: TGTGCCAGCAGCTTAATGAGGTCTTCTAACTATGGCTACACCTTC; CDR3 protein: CASSLMRSSNYGYTF
clone size: NA; V gene: TRBV5-4; J gene: TRBJ2-7; D gene: TRBD1; CDR3 DNA: TGTGCCAGCAGCTTGGACAGGGGGAGCTCCTACGAGCAGTACTTC; CDR3 protein: CASSLDRGSSYEQYF
clone size: NA; V gene: TRBV6-5; J gene: TRBJ1-5; D gene: NA; CDR3 DNA: TGTGCCAGCAGTTACTCCGGGACTACAAATCAGCCCCAGCATTTT; CDR3 protein: CASSYSGTTNQPQHF
clone size: NA; V gene: TRBV24-1; J gene: TRBJ1-5; D gene: TRBD1; CDR3 DNA: TGTGCCACCAGTGATTCCGGGACAGGAGAACAGCCCCAGCATTTT; CDR3 protein: CATSDSGTGEQPQHF
clone size: once; V gene: TRBV6-2/TRBV6-3; J gene: TRBJ2-1; D gene: TRBD2; CDR3 DNA: TGTGCCAGCAGCCGAGGGACTAGCGGGAAAGGCAATGAGCAGTTCTTC; CDR3 protein: CASSRGTSGKGNEQFF
clone size: NA; V gene: TRBV5-1; J gene: TRBJ2-3; D gene: NA; CDR3 DNA: TGCGCCAGCAGCTTGGCCGTTGTTGATACGCAGTATTTT; CDR3 protein: CASSLAVVDTQYF
clone size: NA; V gene: TRBV4-1; J gene: TRBJ2-5; D gene: NA; CDR3 DNA: TGCGCCAGCAGCCAAGTTCTAAACCAGGTTGAGACCCAGTACTTC; CDR3 protein: CASSQVLNQVETQYF
clone size: once; V gene: TRBV3-1/TRBV3-2; J gene: TRBJ2-1; D gene: TRBD2; CDR3 DNA: TGTGCCAGCAGCCGGGGGCTGGGACTAGCGGGAAGAGCCACCTACAATGAGCAGTTCTTC; CDR3 protein: CASSRGLGLAGRATYNEQFF